This T cell receptor beta chain was identified during a study of molecular identifiers for immune sequencing clone quantification (dated by TCRdb to 2017 to 2018). Study-wide context: For a replicate experiment, RNA from roughly 18,000 or 92,000 naive CD8 T cells was divided into five aliquots, and four of the five aliquots were sequenced. The study was a methods study using CD8 T cells to benchmark molecular-identifier clustering-based TCR repertoire sequencing (MIDCIRS) and TCR RNA copy counting.

Naive CD8 T cell libraries were made from around 18,000 to 910,000 sorted cells using 10%, 30% or 50% of purified RNA. Naive CD8 T cells, defined as CD8+CD4-CCR7+CD45RA+, were FACS-sorted into RLT Plus buffer on a BD FACSAria II. To test detection sensitivity, Jurkat RNA equivalent to approximately ten TCR copies was spiked into samples of about 19,000-1,000,000 naive CD8 T cells. Enrichment of CD8 T cells was performed with RosetteSep CD8+ T Cell Enrichment Cocktail and Ficoll-Paque, after which ACK red cell lysis was carried out. This clonotype was observed a few times. What this receptor recognizes is not known. Mismatch with germline at one junction end may stem from a read error. Library preparation was by PCR. The listed sequencing device is Illumina HiSeq 4000. Bulk TCR libraries were made following a previously described method, with the TCR primers given in Table S5. The Qiagen AllPrep DNA/RNA kit was used to purify total RNA. Reads from multiple sequencing runs of the same library were pooled before analysis. Regarding the original processing steps: Reads were retained only if an exact TCR constant sequence was present, and the retained reads were trimmed to 150 nt and grouped according to their 12-nt molecular barcodes. Reads within each barcode group were sub-clustered using a 15% Levenshtein threshold, and quality-weighted consensus sequences were constructed for each RNA molecule. Non-functional sequences were filtered out, along with any lower-count sequence sitting one edit away from another sequence. On the basis of fitting two negative binomial distributions, barcode sub-clusters with fewer than 20% of the maximum read count were discarded. TCRdb reprocessed the public reads (quality trimming at Q25 with fastp, clone calling with MiXCR) and kept in-frame beta chains. Merged by CDR3 protein, the rows form single entries marked with the most common genes and DNA. The V and J calls, along with clone size, are taken from TCRdb and not from the paper's own processing. The sample has 70,000 to 90,000 distinct CDR3 sequences on record, around 20% of them singletons. The top ten clones comprise more than 1% of the sample.

General findings and caveats noted by the study authors: A single cell's worth of spiked-in Jurkat TCR RNA was reported detectable even among 850,000 to 1,000,000 naive CD8 T cells. When barcode sub-clustering was not used, chimeric consensus sequences inflated TCR diversity, with chimeras reaching as high as 47%. Clones above 20 RNA copies held over 99% of molecules in CMV-specific effector cells but under 1% in naive cells. Modeling estimated about 2.8 recovered TCR RNA copies per cell, compared with about ten by digital PCR, which implies roughly 30% capture efficiency. Highly expanded clone sizes could be underestimated if identical TCR molecules share a barcode. The naive libraries included spiked-in Jurkat TCR RNA (about ten copies' worth), and this RNA is not part of the donor repertoire.

CDR1 and CDR2 are drawn from the germline V gene: SGHAT, FQNNGV. Its CDR3 holds 16 amino acids, cysteine through phenylalanine. The kept DNA is CDR3 alone, 48 bases in frame from the first base. The receptor's source is a human donor in good health. Some libraries in this study had Jurkat cell RNA spiked in. Rearrangement joined TRBV11-2 to TRBJ1-6, with no D gene named confidently. Sequencing was performed on naive CD8+ T cells from blood, with Jurkat cell RNA spiked in. The cell subset or site label on this specimen signifies: FACS-sorted CD8+CD4-CCR7+CD45RA+ naive T cells. For the CDR3, the sequence is CASSLDHFRANSPLHF. The nucleotide sequence reads as follows: TGTGCCAGCAGCCTAGACCATTTTCGGGCAAATTCACCCCTCCACTTT.